This record looks at one T cell receptor beta chain sequence and its context. Authors' analysis steps: Researchers report that nucleated cell counts were estimated from reference gene primer amplification. Assay used: immunoSEQ multiplex PCR; TCRdb lists only in-frame clones, some missing. From that table come the V and J calls and clone size; the DNA was used to work out D and trimming. The sample records some 350,000 clones, roughly nine tenths being singletons. This sample is part of a study of blood T cell repertoires in COVID-19. Germline V gene sequence: CDR1 SGHDT, CDR2 YYEEEE. This CDR3 is built from 14 residues. V lost 5 bases and J 2 bases, leaving 13 bases between the germline ends.

The receptor's source is a woman aged 25 to 39 with COVID-19, enrolled during active disease. Sequencing input: peripheral blood. This sequence joins TRBV5-6 and TRBJ1-2, with D maybe TRBD1 (5 bases). CDR3 loop: CASRNGHRNYGYTF. The CDR3 region has the DNA TGTGCCAGCAGAAACGGACACCGAAACTATGGCTACACCTTC.